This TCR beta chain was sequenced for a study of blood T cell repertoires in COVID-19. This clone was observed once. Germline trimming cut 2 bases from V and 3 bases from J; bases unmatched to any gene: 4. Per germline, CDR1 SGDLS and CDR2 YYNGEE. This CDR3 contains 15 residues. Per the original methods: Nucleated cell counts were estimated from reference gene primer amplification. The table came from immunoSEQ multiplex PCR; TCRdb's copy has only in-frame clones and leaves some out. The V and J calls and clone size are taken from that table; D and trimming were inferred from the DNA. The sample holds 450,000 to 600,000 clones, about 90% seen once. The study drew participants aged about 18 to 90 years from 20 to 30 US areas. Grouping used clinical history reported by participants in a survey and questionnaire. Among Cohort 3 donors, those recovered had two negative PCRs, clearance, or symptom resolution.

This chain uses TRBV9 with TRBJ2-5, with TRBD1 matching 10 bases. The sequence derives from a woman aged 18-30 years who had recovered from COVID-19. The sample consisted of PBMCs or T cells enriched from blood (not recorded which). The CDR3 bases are TGTGCCAGCAGCGTGGGACAGGGGATGGAAGAGACCCAGTACTTC. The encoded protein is CASSVGQGMEETQYF.